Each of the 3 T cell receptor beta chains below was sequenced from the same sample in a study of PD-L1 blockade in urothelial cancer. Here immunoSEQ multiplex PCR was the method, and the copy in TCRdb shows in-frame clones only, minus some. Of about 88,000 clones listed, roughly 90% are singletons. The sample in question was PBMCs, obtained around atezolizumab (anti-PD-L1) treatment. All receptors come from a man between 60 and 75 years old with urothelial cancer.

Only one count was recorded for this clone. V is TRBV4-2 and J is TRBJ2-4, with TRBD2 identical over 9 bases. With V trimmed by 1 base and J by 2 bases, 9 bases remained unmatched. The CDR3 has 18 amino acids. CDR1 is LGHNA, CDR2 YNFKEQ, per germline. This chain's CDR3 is CASSQAFAGGWTKNIQYF. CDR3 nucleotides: TGTGCCAGCAGCCAAGCGTTCGCGGGAGGGTGGACCAAAAACATTCAGTACTTC.

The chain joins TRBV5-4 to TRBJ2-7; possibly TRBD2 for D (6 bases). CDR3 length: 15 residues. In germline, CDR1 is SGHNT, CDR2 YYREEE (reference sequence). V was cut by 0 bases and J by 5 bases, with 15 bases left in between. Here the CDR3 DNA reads TGTGCCAGCAGCTTGGCCGGTTTAGCGGTCCACGAGCAGTACTTC. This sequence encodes CASSLAGLAVHEQYF.

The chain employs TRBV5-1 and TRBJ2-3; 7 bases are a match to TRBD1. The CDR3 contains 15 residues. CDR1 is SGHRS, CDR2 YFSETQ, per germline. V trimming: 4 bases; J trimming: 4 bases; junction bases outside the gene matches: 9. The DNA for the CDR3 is TGCGCCAGCAGCCGGGGACAGTTCGGGGCAGATACGCAGTATTTT. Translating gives CASSRGQFGADTQYF.